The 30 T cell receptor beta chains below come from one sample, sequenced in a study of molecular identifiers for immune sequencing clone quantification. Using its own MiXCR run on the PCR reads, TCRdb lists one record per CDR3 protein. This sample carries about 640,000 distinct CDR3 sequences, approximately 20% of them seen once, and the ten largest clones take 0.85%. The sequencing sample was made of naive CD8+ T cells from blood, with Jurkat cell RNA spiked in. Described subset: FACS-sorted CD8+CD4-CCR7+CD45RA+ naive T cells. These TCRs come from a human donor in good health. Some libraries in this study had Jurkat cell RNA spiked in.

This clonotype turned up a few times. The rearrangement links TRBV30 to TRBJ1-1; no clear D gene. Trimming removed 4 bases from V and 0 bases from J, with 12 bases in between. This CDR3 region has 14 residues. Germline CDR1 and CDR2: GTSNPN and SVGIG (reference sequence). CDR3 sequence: CAWTQTTLNTEAFF. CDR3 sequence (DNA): TGTGCCTGGACCCAAACCACATTGAACACTGAAGCTTTCTTT.

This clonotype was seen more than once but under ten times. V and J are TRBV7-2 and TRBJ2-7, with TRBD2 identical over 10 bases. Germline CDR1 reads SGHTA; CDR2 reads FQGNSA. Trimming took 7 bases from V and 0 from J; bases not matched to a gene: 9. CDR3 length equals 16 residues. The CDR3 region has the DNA TGTGCCAGCAACGAGATAGCGGGAGGTGCCTCCTACGAGCAGTACTTC. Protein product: CASNEIAGGASYEQYF.

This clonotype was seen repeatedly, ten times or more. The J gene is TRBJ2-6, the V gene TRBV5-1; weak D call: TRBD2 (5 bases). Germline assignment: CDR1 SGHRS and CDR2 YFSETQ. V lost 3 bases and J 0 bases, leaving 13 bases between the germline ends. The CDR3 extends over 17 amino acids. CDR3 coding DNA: TGCGCCAGCAGCTCTGGAGCGGAGAGCTCTGGGGCCAACGTCCTGACTTTC. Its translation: CASSSGAESSGANVLTF.

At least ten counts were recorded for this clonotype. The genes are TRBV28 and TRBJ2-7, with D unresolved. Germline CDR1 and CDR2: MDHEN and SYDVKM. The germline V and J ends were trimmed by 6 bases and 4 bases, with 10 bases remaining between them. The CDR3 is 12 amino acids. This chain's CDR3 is CASSLRSYEQYF. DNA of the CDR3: TGTGCCAGCAGCTTACGAAGTTACGAGCAGTACTTC.

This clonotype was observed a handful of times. CDR3: CSASKGLTYEQYF. The DNA for the CDR3 is TGCAGTGCTAGTAAGGGACTAACCTACGAGCAGTACTTC. The chain joins TRBV20-1 to TRBJ2-7, with 7 bases identical to TRBD2. J lost 2 bases, V lost 3 bases, and 4 bases had no gene match. The CDR3 extends over 13 amino acids. The germline V gene has CDR1 DFQATT and CDR2 SNEGSKA (reference sequence).

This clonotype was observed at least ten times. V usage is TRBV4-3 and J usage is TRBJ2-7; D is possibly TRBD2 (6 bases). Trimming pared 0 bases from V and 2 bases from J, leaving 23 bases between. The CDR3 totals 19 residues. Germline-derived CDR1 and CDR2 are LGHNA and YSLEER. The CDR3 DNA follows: TGCGCCAGCAGCCAAGATATCGAACTCAGACGGGAGAATCCCTACGAGCAGTACTTC. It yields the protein CASSQDIELRRENPYEQYF.

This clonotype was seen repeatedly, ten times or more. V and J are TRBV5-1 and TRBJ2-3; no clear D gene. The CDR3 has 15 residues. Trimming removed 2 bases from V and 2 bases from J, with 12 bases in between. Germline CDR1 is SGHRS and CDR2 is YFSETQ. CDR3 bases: TGCGCCAGCAGCTTTACCCAGCTGAACACAGATACGCAGTATTTT. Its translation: CASSFTQLNTDTQYF.

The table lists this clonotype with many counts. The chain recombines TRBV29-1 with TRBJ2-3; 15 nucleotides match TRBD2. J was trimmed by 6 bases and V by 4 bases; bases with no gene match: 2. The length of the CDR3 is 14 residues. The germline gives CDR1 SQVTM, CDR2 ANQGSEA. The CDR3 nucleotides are TGCAGCGTTGTTGGGACTAGCGGGAGGGATACGCAGTATTTT. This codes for CSVVGTSGRDTQYF.

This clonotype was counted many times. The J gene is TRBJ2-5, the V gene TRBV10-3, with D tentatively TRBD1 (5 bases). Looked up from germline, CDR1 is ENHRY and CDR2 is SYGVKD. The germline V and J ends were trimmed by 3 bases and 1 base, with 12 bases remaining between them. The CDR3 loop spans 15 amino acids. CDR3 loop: CAISDPNRSQETQYF. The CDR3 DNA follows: TGTGCCATCAGTGACCCAAACAGGAGCCAAGAGACCCAGTACTTC.

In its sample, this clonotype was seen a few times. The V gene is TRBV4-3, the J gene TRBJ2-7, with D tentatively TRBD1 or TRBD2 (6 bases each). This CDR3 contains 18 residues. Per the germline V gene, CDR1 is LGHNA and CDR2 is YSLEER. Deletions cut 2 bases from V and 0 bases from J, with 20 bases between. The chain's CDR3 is CASSQSVSSGGLSYEQYF. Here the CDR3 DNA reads TGCGCCAGCAGCCAATCGGTCTCTAGTGGGGGGCTCTCCTACGAGCAGTACTTC.

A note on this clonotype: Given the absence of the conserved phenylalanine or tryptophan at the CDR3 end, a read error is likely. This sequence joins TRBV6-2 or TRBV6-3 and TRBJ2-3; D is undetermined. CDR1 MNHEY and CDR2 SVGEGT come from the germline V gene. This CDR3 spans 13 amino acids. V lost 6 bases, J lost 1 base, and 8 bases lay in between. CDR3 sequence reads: CASSYVGTDTQYL. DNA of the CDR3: TGTGCCAGCAGCTACGTGGGCACAGATACGCAGTATCTT.

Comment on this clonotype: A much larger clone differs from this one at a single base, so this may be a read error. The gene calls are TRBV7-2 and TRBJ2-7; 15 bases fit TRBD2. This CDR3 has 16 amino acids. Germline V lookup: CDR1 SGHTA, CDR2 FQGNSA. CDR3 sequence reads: CASGLGLAGGPHEQYF. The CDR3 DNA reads TGTGCCAGCGGCTTAGGACTAGCGGGAGGGCCCCACGAGCAGTACTTC.

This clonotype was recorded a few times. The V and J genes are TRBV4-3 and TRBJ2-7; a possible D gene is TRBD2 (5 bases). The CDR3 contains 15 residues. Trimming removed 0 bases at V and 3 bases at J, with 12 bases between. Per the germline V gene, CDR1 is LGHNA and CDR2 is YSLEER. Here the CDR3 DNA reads TGCGCCAGCAGCCAAGATCTCCCCGGGGACTACGAGCAGTACTTC. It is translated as CASSQDLPGDYEQYF.

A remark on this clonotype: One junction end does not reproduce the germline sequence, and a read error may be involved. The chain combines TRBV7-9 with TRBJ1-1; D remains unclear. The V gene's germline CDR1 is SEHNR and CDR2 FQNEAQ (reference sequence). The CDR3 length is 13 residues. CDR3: CASSLGHGTEASF. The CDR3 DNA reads TGTGCCAGCAGCCTAGGGCACGGCACTGAAGCTTCCTTT. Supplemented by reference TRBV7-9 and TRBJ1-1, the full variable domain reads DTGVSQNPRHKITKRGQNVTFRCDPISEHNRLYWYRQTLGQGPEFLTYFQNEAQLEKSRLLSDRFSAERPKGSFSTLEIQRTEQGDSAMYLCASSLGHGTEASFGQGTRLTVV.

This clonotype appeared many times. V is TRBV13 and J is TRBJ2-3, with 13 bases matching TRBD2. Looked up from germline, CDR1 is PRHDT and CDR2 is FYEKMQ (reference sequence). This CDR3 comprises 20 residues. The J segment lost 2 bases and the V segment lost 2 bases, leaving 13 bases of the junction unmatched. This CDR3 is CASSLLRGLAGVAHTDTQYF. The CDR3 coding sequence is TGTGCCAGCAGCTTATTGCGCGGACTAGCGGGAGTGGCACACACAGATACGCAGTATTTT.

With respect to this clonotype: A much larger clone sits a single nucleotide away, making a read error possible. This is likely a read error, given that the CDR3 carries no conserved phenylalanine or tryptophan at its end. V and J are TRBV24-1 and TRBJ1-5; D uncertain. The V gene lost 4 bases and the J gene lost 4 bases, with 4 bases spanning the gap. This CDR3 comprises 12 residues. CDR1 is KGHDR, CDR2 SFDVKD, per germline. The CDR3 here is CATSDGNQPQHS. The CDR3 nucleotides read TGTGCCACCAGTGACGGAAATCAGCCCCAGCATTCT.

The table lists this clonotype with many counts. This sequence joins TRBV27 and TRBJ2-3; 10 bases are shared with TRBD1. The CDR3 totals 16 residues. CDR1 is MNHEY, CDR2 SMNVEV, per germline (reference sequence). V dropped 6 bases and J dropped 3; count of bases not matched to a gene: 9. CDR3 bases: TGTGCCAGCAGCGGGACAGGGGATGGGAGGACAGATACGCAGTATTTT. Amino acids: CASSGTGDGRTDTQYF.

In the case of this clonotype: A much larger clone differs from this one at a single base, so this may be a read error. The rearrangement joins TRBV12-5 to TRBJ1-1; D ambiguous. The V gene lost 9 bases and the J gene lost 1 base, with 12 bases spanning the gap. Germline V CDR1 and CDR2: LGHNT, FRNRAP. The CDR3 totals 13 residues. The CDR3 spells CARGLGQNTEAFF. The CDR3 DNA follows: TGTGCTAGAGGGCTAGGGCAGAACACTGAAGCTTTCTTT.

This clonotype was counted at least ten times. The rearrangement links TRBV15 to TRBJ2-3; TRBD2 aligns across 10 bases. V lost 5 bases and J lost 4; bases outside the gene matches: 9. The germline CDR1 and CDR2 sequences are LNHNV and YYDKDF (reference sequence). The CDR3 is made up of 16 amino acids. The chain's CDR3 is CATSSRLAGGPDTQYF. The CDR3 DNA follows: TGTGCCACCAGCTCCCGATTAGCGGGGGGACCAGATACGCAGTATTTT.

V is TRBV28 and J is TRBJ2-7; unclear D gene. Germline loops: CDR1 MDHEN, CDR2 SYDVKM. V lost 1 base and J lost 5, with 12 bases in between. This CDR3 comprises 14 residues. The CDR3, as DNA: TGTGCCAGCAGTTTATTAGGGCTCACCGACGAGCAGTACTTC. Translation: CASSLLGLTDEQYF.

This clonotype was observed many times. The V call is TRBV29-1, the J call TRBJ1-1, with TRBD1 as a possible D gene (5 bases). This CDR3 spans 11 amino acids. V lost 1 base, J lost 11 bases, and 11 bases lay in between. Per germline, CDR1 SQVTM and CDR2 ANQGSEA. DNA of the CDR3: TGCAGCGTTGAAGGGGGCTTCGGGGCTTTCTTT. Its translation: CSVEGGFGAFF. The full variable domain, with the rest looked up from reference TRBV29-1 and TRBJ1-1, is SAVISQKPSRDICQRGTSLTIQCQVDSQVTMMFWYRQQPGQSLTLIATANQGSEATYESGFVIDKFPISRPNLTFSTLTVSNMSPEDSSIYLCSVEGGFGAFFGQGTRLTVV.

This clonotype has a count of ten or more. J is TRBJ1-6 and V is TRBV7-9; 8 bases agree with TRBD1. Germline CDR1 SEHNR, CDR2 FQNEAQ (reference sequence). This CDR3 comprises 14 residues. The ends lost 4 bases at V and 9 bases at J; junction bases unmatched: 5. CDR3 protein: CASSSGQGVSPLHF. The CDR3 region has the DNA TGTGCCAGCAGCTCTGGACAGGGAGTTTCACCCCTCCACTTT.

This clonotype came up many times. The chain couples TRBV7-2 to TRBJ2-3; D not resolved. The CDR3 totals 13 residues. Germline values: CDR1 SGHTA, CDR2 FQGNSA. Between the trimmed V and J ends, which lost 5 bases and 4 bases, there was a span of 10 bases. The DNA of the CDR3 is TGTGCCAGCAGCCCGACCGATGCAGATACGCAGTATTTT. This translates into CASSPTDADTQYF.

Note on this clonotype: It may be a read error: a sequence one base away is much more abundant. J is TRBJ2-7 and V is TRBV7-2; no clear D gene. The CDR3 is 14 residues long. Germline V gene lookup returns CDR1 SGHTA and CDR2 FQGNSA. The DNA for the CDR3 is TGTGCCAGCAGCCTAATCGACAAGTCCTACGGGCAGTACTTC. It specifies CASSLIDKSYGQYF.

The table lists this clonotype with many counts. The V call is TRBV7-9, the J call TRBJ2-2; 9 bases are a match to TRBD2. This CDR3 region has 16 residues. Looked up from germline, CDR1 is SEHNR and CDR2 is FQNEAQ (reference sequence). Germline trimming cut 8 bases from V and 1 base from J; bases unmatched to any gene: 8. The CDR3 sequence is CASSNLAGMNTGELFF. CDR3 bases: TGTGCCAGCTCCAATCTAGCGGGAATGAACACCGGGGAGCTGTTTTTT.

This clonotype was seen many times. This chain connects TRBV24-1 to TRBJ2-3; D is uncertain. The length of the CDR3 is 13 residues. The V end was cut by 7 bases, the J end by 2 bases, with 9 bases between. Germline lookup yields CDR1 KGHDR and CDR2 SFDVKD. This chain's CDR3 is CATRGRNTDTQYF. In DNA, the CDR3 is TGTGCCACCAGGGGCAGAAACACAGATACGCAGTATTTT.

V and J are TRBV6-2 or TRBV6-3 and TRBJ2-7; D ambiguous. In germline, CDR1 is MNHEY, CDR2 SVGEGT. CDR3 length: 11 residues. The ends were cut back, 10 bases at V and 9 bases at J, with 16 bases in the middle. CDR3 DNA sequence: TGTGCCACCGGACCCTCCCACGGGCAGTACTTC. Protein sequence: CATGPSHGQYF.

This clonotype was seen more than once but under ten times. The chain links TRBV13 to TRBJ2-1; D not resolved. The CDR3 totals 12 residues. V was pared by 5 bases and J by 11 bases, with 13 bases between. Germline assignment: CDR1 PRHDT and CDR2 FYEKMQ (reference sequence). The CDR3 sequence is CASSQLPGQQFF. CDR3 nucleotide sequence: TGTGCCAGCAGCCAACTTCCAGGCCAGCAGTTCTTC.

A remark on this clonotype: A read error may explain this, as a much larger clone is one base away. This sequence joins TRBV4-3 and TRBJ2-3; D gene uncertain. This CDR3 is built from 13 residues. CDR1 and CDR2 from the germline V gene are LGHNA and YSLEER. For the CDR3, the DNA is TGCGCCAGCAGCCCCGGAACGAGGTATACGCAGTGTTTT. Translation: CASSPGTRYTQCF.

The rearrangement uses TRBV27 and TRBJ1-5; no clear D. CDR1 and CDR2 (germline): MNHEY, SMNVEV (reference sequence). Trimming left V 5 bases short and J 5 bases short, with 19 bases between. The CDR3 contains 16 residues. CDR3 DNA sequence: TGTGCCAGCAGTCCACAAGGACCGCCTTCCGATCAGCCCCAGCATTTT. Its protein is CASSPQGPPSDQPQHF.